These T cell receptor beta chains were read from a single sample in a study of T cells after yellow fever vaccination. TCRdb ran MiXCR on the 5' RACE reads and lists one entry per CDR3 protein. This repertoire shows about 350,000 distinct CDR3 sequences, 7% to 9% found once; its top ten account for 17%. Sequencing was performed on PBMCs, taken roughly seven weeks after the first yellow fever vaccination. The receptors come from a man between 18 and 35 years old who received the YFV17D yellow fever vaccine. CDR3s include the opening cysteine and the closing phenylalanine or tryptophan. Fields, in order: V gene, D gene, J gene, clone size, CDR3 protein, CDR3 DNA. The D gene is left open where the match is weak. Size tells how often a clone was seen (once, few, many) or the class of an expanded clone, and some rows leave it out.

V gene: TRBV5-5; D gene: TRBD1; J gene: TRBJ2-1; clone size: .; CDR3 protein: CASSLVGPGQGYNNEQFF; CDR3 DNA: TGTGCCAGCAGCTTGGTGGGACCGGGACAGGGTTATAACAATGAGCAGTTCTTC
V gene: TRBV5-1; D gene: .; J gene: TRBJ2-1; clone size: many; CDR3 protein: CASSFQEGGAYNEQFF; CDR3 DNA: TGCGCCAGCAGCTTTCAGGAGGGTGGGGCCTACAATGAGCAGTTCTTC
V gene: TRBV14; D gene: TRBD2; J gene: TRBJ2-3; clone size: many; CDR3 protein: CASSQASGGPSIDTQYF; CDR3 DNA: TGTGCCAGCAGCCAAGCTAGCGGGGGCCCTTCCATAGATACGCAGTATTTT
V gene: TRBV18; D gene: .; J gene: TRBJ2-7; clone size: .; CDR3 protein: CASSPGRESKEQYF; CDR3 DNA: TGTGCCAGCTCACCGGGACGGGAGAGCAAGGAGCAGTACTTC
V gene: TRBV6-1; D gene: TRBD2; J gene: TRBJ2-1; clone size: few; CDR3 protein: CASSPLASGGPYNEQFF; CDR3 DNA: TGTGCCAGCTCACCCCTCGCCAGCGGGGGCCCATACAATGAGCAGTTCTTC
V gene: TRBV21-1; D gene: .; J gene: TRBJ2-2; clone size: .; CDR3 protein: CASTDHKAGELFF; CDR3 DNA: TGTGCCAGCACCGACCACAAGGCGGGGGAGCTGTTTTTT
V gene: TRBV10-3; D gene: TRBD2; J gene: TRBJ2-5; clone size: few; CDR3 protein: CASTLAGGHETQYF; CDR3 DNA: TGTGCCAGTACTCTAGCGGGGGGTCATGAGACCCAGTACTTC
V gene: TRBV4-3; D gene: .; J gene: TRBJ1-2; clone size: .; CDR3 protein: CASSQRARLYGYAF; CDR3 DNA: TGCGCCAGCAGCCAGAGGGCCCGGCTCTATGGCTACGCCTTC
V gene: TRBV7-2; D gene: .; J gene: TRBJ1-1; clone size: many; CDR3 protein: CASSPDTNTEAFF; CDR3 DNA: TGTGCCAGCAGCCCCGACACGAACACTGAAGCTTTCTTT
V gene: TRBV12-3/TRBV12-4; D gene: .; J gene: TRBJ1-6; clone size: many; CDR3 protein: CASSSLLRVAPLHF; CDR3 DNA: TGTGCCAGCAGTTCACTCCTCAGGGTTGCACCCCTCCACTTT
V gene: TRBV29-1; D gene: .; J gene: TRBJ1-3; clone size: few; CDR3 protein: CSGGWGTDGNTIYF; CDR3 DNA: TGCAGCGGTGGGTGGGGTACCGATGGAAACACCATATATTTT
V gene: TRBV4-1; D gene: .; J gene: TRBJ1-5; clone size: .; CDR3 protein: CASSFGGAGLGQPQHF; CDR3 DNA: TGCGCCAGCAGTTTCGGTGGGGCTGGTTTGGGTCAGCCCCAGCATTTT
V gene: TRBV20-1; D gene: TRBD1; J gene: TRBJ1-5; clone size: few; CDR3 protein: CSASSGGQPQHF; CDR3 DNA: TGCAGTGCTAGTTCAGGGGGTCAGCCCCAGCATTTT
V gene: TRBV7-3; D gene: .; J gene: TRBJ1-1; clone size: many; CDR3 protein: CASSLVRDTEAFF; CDR3 DNA: TGTGCCAGCAGCTTAGTCCGGGACACTGAAGCTTTCTTT
V gene: TRBV5-1; D gene: .; J gene: TRBJ2-5; clone size: many; CDR3 protein: CASSPGSQETQYF; CDR3 DNA: TGCGCCAGCAGCCCCGGCAGTCAAGAGACCCAGTACTTC
V gene: TRBV9; D gene: .; J gene: TRBJ1-2; clone size: .; CDR3 protein: CASSVVEGTNYGYTF; CDR3 DNA: TGTGCCAGCAGCGTAGTGGAAGGAACTAACTATGGCTACACCTTC
V gene: TRBV7-2; D gene: .; J gene: TRBJ2-1; clone size: .; CDR3 protein: CASSRRGASYNEQFF; CDR3 DNA: TGTGCCAGCAGCCGTCGGGGGGCCTCCTACAATGAGCAGTTCTTC
V gene: TRBV6-5; D gene: TRBD1; J gene: TRBJ2-1; clone size: .; CDR3 protein: CASSAQGALGEQFF; CDR3 DNA: TGTGCCAGCAGCGCACAGGGGGCGCTGGGTGAGCAGTTCTTC
V gene: TRBV12-3/TRBV12-4; D gene: .; J gene: TRBJ2-2; clone size: .; CDR3 protein: CASCAGEAGELFF; CDR3 DNA: TGTGCCAGCTGTGCAGGGGAGGCCGGGGAGCTGTTTTTT
V gene: TRBV2; D gene: TRBD1; J gene: TRBJ1-1; clone size: many; CDR3 protein: CASTTGQLNTEAFF; CDR3 DNA: TGTGCCAGCACAACGGGACAGTTGAACACTGAAGCTTTCTTT